The T cell receptor (beta chain) under discussion was sequenced for a study of response to subunit inactivated influenza vaccine. TCRdb ran MiXCR on the RT-PCR reads and lists one entry per CDR3 protein. The data hold about 160,000 distinct CDR3 sequences, with approximately 11% observed a single time. Trimming removed 5 bases at V and 5 bases at J, with 16 bases between. Per germline, CDR1 SGHTA and CDR2 FQGNSA. CDR3 length: 14 amino acids. Source: non-naive T cells sorted from PBMCs, taken about 40 days after vaccination. This clonotype originated in a man aged 50 or older who received an inactivated influenza vaccine. The V call is TRBV7-2, the J call TRBJ2-7; a possible D gene is TRBD1 (5 bases). The CDR3 loop is CASSPLSGRDEQYF. CDR3 nucleotide sequence: TGTGCCAGCAGCCCCTTATCGGGCAGGGACGAGCAGTACTTC.